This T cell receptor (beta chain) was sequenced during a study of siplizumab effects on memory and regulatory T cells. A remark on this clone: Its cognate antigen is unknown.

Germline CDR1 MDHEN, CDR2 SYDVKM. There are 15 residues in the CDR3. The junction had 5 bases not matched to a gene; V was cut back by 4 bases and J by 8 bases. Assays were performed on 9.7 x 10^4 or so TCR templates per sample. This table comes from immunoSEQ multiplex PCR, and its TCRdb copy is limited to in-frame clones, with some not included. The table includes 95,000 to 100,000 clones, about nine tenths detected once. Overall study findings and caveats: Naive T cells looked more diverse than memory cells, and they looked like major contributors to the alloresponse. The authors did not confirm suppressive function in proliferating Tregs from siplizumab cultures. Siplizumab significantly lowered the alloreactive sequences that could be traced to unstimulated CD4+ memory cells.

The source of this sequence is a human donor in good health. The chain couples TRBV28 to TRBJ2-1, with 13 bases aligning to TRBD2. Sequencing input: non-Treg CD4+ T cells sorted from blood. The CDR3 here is CASSSTSGRFDEQFF. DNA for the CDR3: TGTGCCAGCAGTTCGACTAGCGGGAGGTTCGATGAGCAGTTCTTC.